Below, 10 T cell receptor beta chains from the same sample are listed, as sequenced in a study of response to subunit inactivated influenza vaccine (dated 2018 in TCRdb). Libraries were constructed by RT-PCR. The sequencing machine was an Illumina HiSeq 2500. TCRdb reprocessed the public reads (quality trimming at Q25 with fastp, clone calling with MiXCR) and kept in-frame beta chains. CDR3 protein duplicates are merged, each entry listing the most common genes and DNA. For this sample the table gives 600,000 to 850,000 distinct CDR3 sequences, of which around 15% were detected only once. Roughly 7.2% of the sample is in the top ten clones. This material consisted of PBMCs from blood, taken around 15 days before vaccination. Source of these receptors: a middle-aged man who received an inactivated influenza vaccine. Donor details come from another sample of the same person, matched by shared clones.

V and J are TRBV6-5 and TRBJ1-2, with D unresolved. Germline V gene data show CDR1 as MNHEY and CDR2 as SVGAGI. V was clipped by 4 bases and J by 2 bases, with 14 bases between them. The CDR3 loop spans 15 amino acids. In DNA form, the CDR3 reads TGTGCCAGCAGTTTAGGACCCGGCTCCAACTATGGCTACACCTTC. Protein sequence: CASSLGPGSNYGYTF.

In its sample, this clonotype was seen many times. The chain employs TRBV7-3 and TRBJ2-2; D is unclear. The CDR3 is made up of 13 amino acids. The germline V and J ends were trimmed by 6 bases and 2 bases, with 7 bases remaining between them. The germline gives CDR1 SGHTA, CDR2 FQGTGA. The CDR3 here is CASSILNTGELFF. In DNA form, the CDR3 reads TGTGCCAGCAGTATTCTTAACACCGGGGAGCTGTTTTTT.

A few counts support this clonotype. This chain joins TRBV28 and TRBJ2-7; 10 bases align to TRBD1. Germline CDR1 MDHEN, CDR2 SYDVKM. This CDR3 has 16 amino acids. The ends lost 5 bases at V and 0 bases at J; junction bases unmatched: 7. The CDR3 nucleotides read TGTGCCAGCAGTCCGGGACAGGGGCCCCGCTCCTACGAGCAGTACTTC. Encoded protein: CASSPGQGPRSYEQYF.

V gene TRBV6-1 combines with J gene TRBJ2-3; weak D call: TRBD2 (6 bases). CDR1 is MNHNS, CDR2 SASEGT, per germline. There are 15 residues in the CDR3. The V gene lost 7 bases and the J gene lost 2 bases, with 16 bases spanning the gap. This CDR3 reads CASTILGRSTDTQYF. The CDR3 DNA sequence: TGTGCCAGCACCATACTGGGGAGGTCCACAGATACGCAGTATTTT.

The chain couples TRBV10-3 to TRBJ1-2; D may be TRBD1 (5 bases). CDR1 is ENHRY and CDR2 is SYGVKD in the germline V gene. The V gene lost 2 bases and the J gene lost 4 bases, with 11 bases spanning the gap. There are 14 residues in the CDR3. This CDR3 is CAISEKSGGYGYTF. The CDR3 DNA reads TGTGCCATCAGTGAGAAATCCGGGGGCTATGGCTACACCTTC.

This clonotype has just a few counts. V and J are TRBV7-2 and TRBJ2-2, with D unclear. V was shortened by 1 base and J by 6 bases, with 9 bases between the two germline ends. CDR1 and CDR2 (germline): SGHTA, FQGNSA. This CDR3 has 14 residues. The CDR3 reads CASSLVTAAGELFF. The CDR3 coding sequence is TGTGCCAGCAGCTTAGTAACGGCAGCCGGGGAGCTGTTTTTT.

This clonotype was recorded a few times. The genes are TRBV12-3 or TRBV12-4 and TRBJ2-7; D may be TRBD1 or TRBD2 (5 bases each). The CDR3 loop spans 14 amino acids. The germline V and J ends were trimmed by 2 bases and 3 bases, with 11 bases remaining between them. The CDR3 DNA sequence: TGTGCCAGCAGTTTATGGGACGGTAACTACGAGCAGTACTTC. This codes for CASSLWDGNYEQYF.

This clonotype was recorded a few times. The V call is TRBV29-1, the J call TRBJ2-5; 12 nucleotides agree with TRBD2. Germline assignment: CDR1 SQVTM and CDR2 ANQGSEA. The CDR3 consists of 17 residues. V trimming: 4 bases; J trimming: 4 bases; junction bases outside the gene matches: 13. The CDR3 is CSVVILAGGTSRETQYF. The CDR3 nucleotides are TGCAGCGTTGTAATACTAGCGGGAGGCACTTCCAGAGAGACCCAGTACTTC.

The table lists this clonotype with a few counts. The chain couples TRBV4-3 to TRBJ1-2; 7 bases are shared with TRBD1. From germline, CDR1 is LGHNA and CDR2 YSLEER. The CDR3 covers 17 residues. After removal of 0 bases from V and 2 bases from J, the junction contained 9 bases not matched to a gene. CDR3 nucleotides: TGCGCCAGCAGCCAAGAAGGGGGCCTGAGGGGGAACTATGGCTACACCTTC. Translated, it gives CASSQEGGLRGNYGYTF.

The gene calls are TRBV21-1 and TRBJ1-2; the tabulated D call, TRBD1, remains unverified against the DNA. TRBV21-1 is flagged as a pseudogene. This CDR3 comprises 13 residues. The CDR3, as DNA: TGTGCCAGCAGCACCGGAAGCCCCCATGGCTACACCTTC. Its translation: CASSTGSPHGYTF.